The 10 T cell receptor beta chains below come from one sample, sequenced in a study of technical replicates of blood from several donors. Method: immunoSEQ multiplex PCR; TCRdb's copy keeps in-frame clones and lacks some. Of 95,000 or so clones detected, roughly 96% appear once; the ten largest clones hold 0.3% to 0.35%. The sample taken for sequencing was T cells isolated from PBMCs. Receptor source: a human donor in good health.

V and J are TRBV19 and TRBJ2-1, with D unresolved. This CDR3 region has 15 residues. V lost 0 bases to trimming and J lost 3 bases, with 9 bases between them. Germline V gene data show CDR1 as LNHDA and CDR2 as SQIVND (reference sequence). The CDR3 sequence is CASSIDPGYYNEQFF. The CDR3 DNA reads TGTGCCAGTAGTATAGATCCAGGTTACTACAATGAGCAGTTCTTC.

The chain's CDR3 is CASSEGAVYEQYF. The CDR3 nucleotides are TGTGCCAGTAGTGAGGGGGCTGTATACGAGCAGTACTTC. This chain connects TRBV19 to TRBJ2-7, with 7 bases matching TRBD1. This CDR3 has 13 residues. The V segment lost 5 bases and the J segment 4 bases; nucleotides outside the gene matches: 5. The germline gives CDR1 LNHDA, CDR2 SQIVND (reference sequence).

This CDR3 is CASSLVASGRVGDEQFF. CDR3 nucleotide sequence: TGTGCCAGCAGCTTAGTGGCTAGCGGGAGGGTTGGGGATGAGCAGTTCTTC. The chain employs TRBV7-7 and TRBJ2-1, with 12 bases matching TRBD2. After removal of 1 base from V and 8 bases from J, the junction contained 9 bases not matched to a gene. The CDR3 consists of 17 residues. The germline CDR1 and CDR2 sequences are SSHAT and FNYEAQ (reference sequence).

The chain links TRBV27 to TRBJ2-7, with a weak D call TRBD2 (5 bases). CDR3 length: 11 amino acids. The ends were cut back, 9 bases at V and 3 bases at J, with 9 bases in the middle. Germline CDR1 and CDR2: MNHEY and SMNVEV (reference sequence). CDR3 nucleotide sequence: TGTGCCAGTGCGGGTAGCTACGAGCAGTACTTC. This codes for CASAGSYEQYF.

The chain links TRBV5-4 to TRBJ1-1; no definite D call. The CDR3 covers 15 residues. V lost 5 bases and J 4 bases, leaving 18 bases between the germline ends. Germline CDR1 SGHNT, CDR2 YYREEE (reference sequence). CDR3 residues: CASRKEYLEGTEAFF. DNA for the CDR3: TGTGCCAGCAGGAAGGAGTATTTGGAGGGCACTGAAGCTTTCTTT.

The chain is built from TRBV5-4 and TRBJ2-5; tentative D call: TRBD2 (6 bases). From germline, CDR1 is SGHNT and CDR2 YYREEE (reference sequence). Trimming left V 4 bases short and J 1 base short, with 11 bases between. CDR3 length: 14 amino acids. CDR3 in amino acids: CASSLRDFQETQYF. The CDR3 DNA is TGTGCCAGCAGCCTGAGGGACTTCCAAGAGACCCAGTACTTC.

As regards this clone: Sequence at one end of the junction differs from germline and may be a read error. The V call is TRBV15, the J call TRBJ1-4; tentative D call: TRBD1 (5 bases). The CDR3 runs to 16 residues. Germline assignment: CDR1 LNHNV and CDR2 YYDKDF (reference sequence). The DNA of the CDR3 is TGTGCCACCAGCTATGATGACAGCTCTAAGAATGAAAGACTGTTTTTT. This sequence encodes CATSYDDSSKNERLFF.

This sequence joins TRBV19 and TRBJ2-5, with D tentatively TRBD1 (5 bases). Germline V gives CDR1 LNHDA, CDR2 SQIVND (reference sequence). V was trimmed by 5 bases and J by 0 bases, leaving 16 bases between them. The CDR3 runs to 16 residues. The CDR3 loop reads CASSPQDAKYQETQYF. The CDR3 DNA follows: TGTGCCAGTAGTCCACAGGACGCCAAGTACCAAGAGACCCAGTACTTC. Full variable domain (remainder filled in from reference TRBV19 and TRBJ2-5): DGGITQSPKYLFRKEGQNVTLSCEQNLNHDAMYWYRQDPGQGLRLIYYSQIVNDFQKGDIAEGYSVSREKKESFPLTVTSAQKNPTAFYLCASSPQDAKYQETQYFGPGTRLLVL.

This clone was counted between two and nine times. The rearrangement joins TRBV27 to TRBJ1-2; TRBD1 aligns across 10 bases. CDR1 and CDR2 from the germline V gene are MNHEY and SMNVEV (reference sequence). The CDR3 runs 15 residues. Germline trimming cut 4 bases from V and 8 bases from J; bases unmatched to any gene: 10. DNA for the CDR3: TGTGCCAGCAGTTCAACCACCGGGACAGGGGAGGGCTACACCTTC. Its protein is CASSSTTGTGEGYTF.

The chain carries TRBV7-9 and TRBJ1-1, with D unresolved. CDR3 length equals 12 residues. Germline V gene lookup returns CDR1 SEHNR and CDR2 FQNEAQ (reference sequence). V was trimmed by 3 bases and J by 11 bases, leaving 13 bases between them. CDR3 region: CASSFIVTEAFF. The CDR3 DNA follows: TGTGCCAGCAGCTTTATTGTAACGGAGGCTTTCTTT.